The rows below give T cell receptor beta chains drawn from one sample of a study of blood T cell repertoires in COVID-19. Sequenced by immunoSEQ multiplex PCR; TCRdb stores in-frame clones only, minus some. The repertoire includes about 130,000 clones, around nine tenths of them detected once, and around 4.5% sits in the top ten. Sequenced: peripheral blood. All receptors derive from a man in his 60s with COVID-19, enrolled during active disease. Both conserved end residues are part of each CDR3. The D gene is left open where the match is weak. Not all rows give a size; the values are once, few, many and, for expanded clones, a class.

d_call j_call v_call cdr3_length clone_size cdr3_nt cdr3_aa
NA TRBJ2-1 TRBV30 14 NA TGCGTAGTGGACAGTTCAGCCTCCTACAATGAGCAGTTCTTC CVVDSSASYNEQFF
TRBD2 TRBJ2-3 TRBV6-2/TRBV6-3 15 NA TGTGCCAGCAGCGGACTAGCGGGGAGCACAGATACGCAGTATTTT CASSGLAGSTDTQYF
NA TRBJ1-1 TRBV7-2 16 NA TGTGCCAGCAGCCCCCGACAGAATACGATGAACACTGAAGCTTTCTTT CASSPRQNTMNTEAFF
TRBD1 TRBJ2-3 TRBV7-6 15 NA TGTGCCAGCAGCCTTACAGGGGTGAGCACAGATACGCAGTATTTT CASSLTGVSTDTQYF
NA TRBJ1-4 TRBV5-4 14 NA TGTGCCAGCAGCTTGGGGCAGGGCGTTGAAAAACTGTTTTTT CASSLGQGVEKLFF
NA TRBJ1-1 TRBV5-4 15 NA TGTGCCAGCAGCGAGGTGGAGAGGGTTAACACTGAAGCTTTCTTT CASSEVERVNTEAFF
NA TRBJ1-2 TRBV5-1 14 NA TGCGCCAGCAGCTTGGACGGGGGGCGGGGAGGCTACACCTTC CASSLDGGRGGYTF
NA TRBJ2-5 TRBV19 13 NA TGTGCCAGTAGTATAATCAGACAAGAGACCCAGTACTTC CASSIIRQETQYF
TRBD1 TRBJ2-3 TRBV7-3 15 NA TGTGCCAGCAGCTTTGACCGAACCAGGGGGGATACGCAGTATTTT CASSFDRTRGDTQYF
TRBD2 TRBJ2-2 TRBV28 17 NA TGTGCCAGCAGTTTAATGGCCAGCGGGGGGGCAACCGGGGAGCTGTTTTTT CASSLMASGGATGELFF
NA TRBJ1-2 TRBV6-1 14 NA TGTGCCAGCAGTGAATCAGGGAATCGCGGCGGCTACACCTTC CASSESGNRGGYTF
TRBD1 TRBJ1-2 TRBV6-5 15 NA TGTGCCAGCAGGGGACAGGGGGCGGGTAACTATGGCTACACCTTC CASRGQGAGNYGYTF
NA TRBJ1-4 TRBV5-4 15 NA TGTGCCAGCAGCCGCGAGTCCGCAACTAATGAAAAACTGTTTTTT CASSRESATNEKLFF
NA TRBJ1-4 TRBV11-2 14 NA TGTGCCAGCAGCTCACAAGCAACTAATGAAAAACTGTTTTTT CASSSQATNEKLFF
NA TRBJ1-1 TRBV5-1 12 NA TGCGCCAGCAGGATGGACAGTCCTGAAGCTTTCTTT CASRMDSPEAFF
NA TRBJ1-4 TRBV11-2 13 NA TGTGCCAGCAGCCTACAGGTTTCGGAAAAACTGTTTTTT CASSLQVSEKLFF
NA TRBJ1-1 TRBV3-1/TRBV3-2 15 NA TGTGCCAGCAGCCAAGTCGCGGGAGCGGGTACTGAAGCTTTCTTT CASSQVAGAGTEAFF
NA TRBJ2-3 TRBV5-4 17 many TGTGCCAGCAGCTCTCCTGCGGGGGCAACTAGCACAGATACGCAGTATTTT CASSSPAGATSTDTQYF
NA TRBJ2-2 TRBV11-2 12 NA TGTGCCAGCAGCGCCGGCGGCCGCGGGCTGTTTTTT CASSAGGRGLFF
NA TRBJ2-3 TRBV24-1 17 NA TGTGCCACCAGTGACCTCCGACAGGGGACTAACACAGATACGCAGTATTTT CATSDLRQGTNTDTQYF
TRBD1 TRBJ2-7 TRBV5-7 14 NA TGTGCCAGCGTCCAGGGGACAGGACCCTACGAGCAGTACTTC CASVQGTGPYEQYF
NA TRBJ2-5 TRBV5-5 14 NA TGTGCCAGCAGCTTGGGACTGGCTCAAGAGACCCAGTACTTC CASSLGLAQETQYF
NA TRBJ2-7 TRBV6-6 15 NA TGTGCCAGCAGTAGCGCAGGGTTACCGTCCTACGAGCAGTACTTC CASSSAGLPSYEQYF
TRBD1 TRBJ1-5 TRBV7-9 14 once TGTGCCAGCAGCTTAGAGGGACAGTTACAGCCCCAGCATTTT CASSLEGQLQPQHF
NA TRBJ2-7 TRBV28 11 few TGTGCCAGCAGTTTCATTGACGAGCAGTACTTC CASSFIDEQYF
TRBD1 TRBJ1-1 TRBV28 16 few TGTGCCAGCAGCCAAACGGCAGGGGGCGTTATTAACGAAGCTTTCTTT CASSQTAGGVINEAFF
NA TRBJ2-3 TRBV10-3 12 NA TGTGCCATCAGTGAGGGGGCGGATACGCAGTATTTT CAISEGADTQYF
NA TRBJ1-2 TRBV9 12 NA TGTGCCAGCAGCCCCCGAGGTTATGGCTACACCTTC CASSPRGYGYTF
TRBD1 TRBJ2-3 TRBV7-3 15 once TGTGCCAGCAGCTTCACAGGGGGCGAAGACGATACGCAGTATTTT CASSFTGGEDDTQYF